The sequence of this T cell receptor beta chain was determined in a study of blood T cells in healthy people across ages. It was with a sample-barcoded 5' primer and a J-beta primer mix that a second PCR of about 6 to 12 cycles was run. The template-switch adaptor, which had 12 random nucleotides, put a tag on each cDNA molecule. Samples each returned at least 2.5 million CDR3-containing paired-end reads. TCRdb reprocessed the 5' RACE reads via MiXCR and lists one record per CDR3 protein. Of 1.5 million or so distinct CDR3 sequences listed, roughly 43% are singletons. Regarding the study as a whole: Possibly, changes in expanded clonotypes were confounded because donor CMV status was unknown.

This clonotype was seen more than once but under ten times. Its target is unknown. With 2 bases clipped from V and 5 bases from J, the junction kept 6 bases outside the gene matches. Germline V CDR1 and CDR2: SEHNR, FQNEAQ (reference sequence). The CDR3 loop spans 15 amino acids. This TCR was recovered from a woman under 30 in good health. Sequenced sample: blood. The chain couples TRBV7-9 to TRBJ1-5; 7 bases line up with TRBD1. The CDR3 region is CASSLSTGVDQPQHF. The CDR3 DNA reads as TGTGCCAGCAGCTTATCCACAGGGGTCGATCAGCCCCAGCATTTT. Looking up the rest from reference TRBV7-9 and TRBJ1-5 gives the full variable domain: DTGVSQNPRHKITKRGQNVTFRCDPISEHNRLYWYRQTLGQGPEFLTYFQNEAQLEKSRLLSDRFSAERPKGSFSTLEIQRTEQGDSAMYLCASSLSTGVDQPQHFGDGTRLSIL.